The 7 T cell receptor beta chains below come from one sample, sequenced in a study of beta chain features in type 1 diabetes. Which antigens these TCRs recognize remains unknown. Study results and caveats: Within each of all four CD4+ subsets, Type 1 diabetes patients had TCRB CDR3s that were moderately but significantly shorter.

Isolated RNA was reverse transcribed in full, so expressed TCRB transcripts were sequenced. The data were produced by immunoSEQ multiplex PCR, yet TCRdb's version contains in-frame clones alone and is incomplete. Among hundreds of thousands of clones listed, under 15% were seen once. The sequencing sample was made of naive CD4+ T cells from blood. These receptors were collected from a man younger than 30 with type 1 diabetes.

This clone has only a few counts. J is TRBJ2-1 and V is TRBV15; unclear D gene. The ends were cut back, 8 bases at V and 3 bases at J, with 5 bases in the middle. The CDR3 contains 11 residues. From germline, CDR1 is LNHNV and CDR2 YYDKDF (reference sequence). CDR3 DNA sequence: TGTGCCACCCAGAGCTACAATGAGCAGTTCTTC. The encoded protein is CATQSYNEQFF.

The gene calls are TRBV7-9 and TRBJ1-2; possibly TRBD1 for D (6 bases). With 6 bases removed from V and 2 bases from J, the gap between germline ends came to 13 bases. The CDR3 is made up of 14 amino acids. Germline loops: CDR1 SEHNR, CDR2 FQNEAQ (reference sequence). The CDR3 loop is CASRHGTLNYGYTF. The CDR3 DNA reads TGTGCCAGCAGGCACGGGACACTCAACTATGGCTACACCTTC. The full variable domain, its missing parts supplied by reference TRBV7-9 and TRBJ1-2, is DTGVSQNPRHKITKRGQNVTFRCDPISEHNRLYWYRQTLGQGPEFLTYFQNEAQLEKSRLLSDRFSAERPKGSFSTLEIQRTEQGDSAMYLCASRHGTLNYGYTFGSGTRLTVV.

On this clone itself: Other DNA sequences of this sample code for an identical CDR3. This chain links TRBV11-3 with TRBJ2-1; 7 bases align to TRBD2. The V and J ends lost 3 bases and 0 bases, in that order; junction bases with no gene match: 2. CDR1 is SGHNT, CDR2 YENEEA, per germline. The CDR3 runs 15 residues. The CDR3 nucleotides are TGTGCCAGCAGCTTGGGAGGGAGCTCCTACAATGAGCAGTTCTTC. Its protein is CASSLGGSSYNEQFF.

The CDR3 nucleotides read TGTGCCAGCAGTTGGGACAGGGGAGAAGGCTATGGCTACACCTTC. Encoded protein: CASSWDRGEGYGYTF. This chain uses TRBV2 with TRBJ1-2; 10 nucleotides agree with TRBD1. Trimming took 5 bases from V and 4 from J; bases not matched to a gene: 7. This CDR3 comprises 15 residues. Germline CDR1 SNHLY, CDR2 FYNNEI.

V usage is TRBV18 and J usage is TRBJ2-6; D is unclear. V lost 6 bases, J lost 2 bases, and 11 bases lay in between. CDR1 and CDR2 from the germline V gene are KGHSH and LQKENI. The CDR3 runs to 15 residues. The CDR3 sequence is CASSQEVAGANVLTF. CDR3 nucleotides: TGTGCCAGCTCCCAAGAGGTCGCTGGGGCCAACGTCCTGACTTTC.

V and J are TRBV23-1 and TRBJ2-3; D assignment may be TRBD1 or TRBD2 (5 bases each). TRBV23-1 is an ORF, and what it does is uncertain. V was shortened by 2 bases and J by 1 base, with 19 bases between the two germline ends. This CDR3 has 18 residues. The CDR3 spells CASSQKETWDLCTDTQYF. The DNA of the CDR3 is TGCGCCAGCAGTCAAAAGGAGACATGGGACCTTTGCACAGATACGCAGTATTTT.

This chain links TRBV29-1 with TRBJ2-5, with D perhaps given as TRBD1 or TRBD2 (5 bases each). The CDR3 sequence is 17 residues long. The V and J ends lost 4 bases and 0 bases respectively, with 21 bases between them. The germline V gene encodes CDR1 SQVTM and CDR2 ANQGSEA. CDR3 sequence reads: CSVVDWGNPLYQETQYF. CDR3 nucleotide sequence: TGCAGCGTTGTAGATTGGGGGAACCCTCTGTACCAAGAGACCCAGTACTTC.